This TCR beta chain was profiled in a study of CD8 T cells in Susac syndrome. Germline V gives CDR1 MNHNS, CDR2 SASEGT. The junction had 4 bases not matched to a gene; V was cut back by 8 bases and J by 3 bases. This CDR3 has 13 residues. The RNA input was roughly 0.45 to 1 ug, and it was reverse transcribed with random hexamers. TCRdb passed the immunoSEQ multiplex PCR reads through MiXCR, listing each CDR3 protein once. This sample has about 160,000 distinct CDR3 sequences, with about 90% found just once. This clonotype was sampled from a human donor in good health. The sequencing input was CD4+ T cells from PBMCs. V is TRBV6-1 and J is TRBJ2-5; 9 bases fit TRBD1. CDR3 residues: CASATGGEETQYF. DNA for the CDR3: TGTGCCAGCGCAACAGGGGGCGAAGAGACCCAGTACTTC.